The clone carrying this TCR beta chain was recorded a few times. PCR was performed a second time for about 7 to 12 cycles using a sample-barcoded 5' primer and a J-beta primer mix. Template switching added a 12-random-nucleotide identifier to every cDNA molecule. From the 5' RACE reads, TCRdb called clonotypes with MiXCR, one entry per CDR3 protein. The sample carries around 520,000 distinct CDR3 sequences, about 28% recorded once. The data stem from a study of blood T cells in healthy people across ages. This CDR3 is 11 amino acids long. The germline CDR1 and CDR2 sequences are DFQATT and SNEGSKA (reference sequence). V shed 3 bases and J shed 8 bases, with 9 bases lying between them. This sample also appeared in a second study, on T cells of mothers and their children.

The chain employs TRBV20-1 and TRBJ2-3; D gene uncertain. This TCR derives from a boy aged 2 to 10 in good health. The material sequenced was blood. The CDR3 loop reads CSASPVGTQYF. The CDR3 bases are TGCAGTGCTAGTCCTGTTGGTACGCAGTATTTT.